This T cell receptor (beta chain) was recorded in a study of blood T cells in healthy people across ages. Background on the study: Template switching picked up about one barcoded beta molecule for each two T cells.

The germline V gene encodes CDR1 SNHLY and CDR2 FYNNEI. CDR3 length: 14 residues. In its sample, this clonotype was seen once. One end of the junction fails to match germline, which may point to a read error. The authors ran a second PCR of about 6 to 12 cycles using a sample-barcoded 5' primer and a J-beta primer mix. TCRdb itself ran the 5' RACE reads through MiXCR, one entry per CDR3 protein. The data contain roughly 1,700,000 distinct CDR3 sequences, 28% of them singletons. Sequencing was carried out using blood. J is TRBJ2-1 and V is TRBV2; TRBD2 matches at 8 bases. This clonotype originated in a woman aged 30 to 39 in good health. CDR3 in amino acids: CASSVASGHNKQFF. In DNA form, the CDR3 reads TGTGCCAGCAGTGTGGCTAGCGGGCACAATAAGCAGTTCTTC.